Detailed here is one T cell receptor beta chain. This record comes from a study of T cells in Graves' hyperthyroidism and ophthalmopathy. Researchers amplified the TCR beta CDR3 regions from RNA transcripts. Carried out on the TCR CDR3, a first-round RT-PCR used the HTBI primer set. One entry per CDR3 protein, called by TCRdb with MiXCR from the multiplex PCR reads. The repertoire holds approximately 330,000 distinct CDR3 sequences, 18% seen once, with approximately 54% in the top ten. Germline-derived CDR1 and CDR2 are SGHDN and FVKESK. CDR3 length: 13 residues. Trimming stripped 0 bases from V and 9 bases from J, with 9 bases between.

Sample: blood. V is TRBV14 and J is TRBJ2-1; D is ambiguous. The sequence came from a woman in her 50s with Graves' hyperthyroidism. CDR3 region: CASSQDRRSEQFF. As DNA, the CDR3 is TGTGCCAGCAGCCAAGATAGAAGATCTGAGCAGTTCTTC.